Below, 30 T cell receptor beta chains from the same sample are listed, as sequenced in a study of cytomegalovirus exposure and HLA in healthy donors. The PCR used 60 Vbeta and 13 Jbeta primers. The data were produced by immunoSEQ multiplex PCR, yet TCRdb's version contains in-frame clones alone and is incomplete. This sample has 100,000 to 130,000 clones, with 82% found just once. Sequencing used PBMCs. The receptors were sampled from a man aged 25 to 45 in good health and CMV-seropositive.

Only one count was recorded for this clone. The chain is built from TRBV5-5 and TRBJ1-4; D perhaps matches TRBD1 (5 bases). Trimming took off 1 base at V and 4 bases at J, with 8 bases between the two ends. Germline CDR1 SGHKS, CDR2 YYEKEE (reference sequence). The CDR3 has 14 amino acids. The CDR3 bases are TGTGCCAGCAGCTTGAACAGGTATAATGAAAAACTGTTTTTT. This encodes CASSLNRYNEKLFF.

With regard to this clone: Relative to the germline gene, one junction end is altered; a read error may explain this. J is TRBJ2-7 and V is TRBV7-9; no firm D call. This CDR3 contains 12 residues. Germline CDR1 and CDR2: SEHNR and FQNEAQ (reference sequence). The CDR3 nucleotides are TGTTCCAGCAGCCGAGATCCCTACGAGCAGTACTTC. It translates to CSSSRDPYEQYF.

The V gene is TRBV5-1, the J gene TRBJ1-3, with 9 nucleotides matching TRBD1. V was pared by 4 bases and J by 4 bases, with 9 bases of the junction left unmatched. CDR3 length: 16 residues. Germline V gene data show CDR1 as SGHRS and CDR2 as YFSETQ. The CDR3 DNA reads as TGCGCCAGCAGCGTGAGGACAGGGGAATCCGGAAACACCATATATTTT. Amino acid sequence: CASSVRTGESGNTIYF.

V usage is TRBV7-6 and J usage is TRBJ1-3; the D is unclear. V was clipped by 1 base and J by 2 bases, with 15 bases between them. Germline V gene lookup returns CDR1 SGHVS and CDR2 FNYEAQ. The CDR3 totals 17 residues. CDR3 loop: CASSLGFREEAGNTIYF. In nucleotides, the CDR3 is TGTGCCAGCAGCTTAGGGTTTCGGGAAGAGGCTGGAAACACCATATATTTT.

The rearrangement joins TRBV6-1 to TRBJ2-5, with TRBD2 matching over 9 bases. The J segment lost 1 base and the V segment lost 2 bases, leaving 5 bases of the junction unmatched. This CDR3 has 16 amino acids. The germline V gene has CDR1 MNHNS and CDR2 SASEGT. The CDR3 is CASSELAGGLQETQYF. CDR3 DNA sequence: TGTGCCAGCAGTGAATTGGCGGGGGGGCTCCAAGAGACCCAGTACTTC.

The chain recombines TRBV29-1 with TRBJ2-2; D possibly corresponds to TRBD1 (6 bases). V shed 6 bases and J shed 5 bases, with 10 bases lying between them. CDR3 length equals 12 residues. CDR1 is SQVTM and CDR2 is ANQGSEA in the germline V gene. The CDR3 reads CSVQRGTGELFF. The CDR3 DNA reads TGCAGCGTCCAAAGGGGGACCGGGGAGCTGTTTTTT.

The chain recombines TRBV6-1 with TRBJ1-6, with D uncertain. The V end was cut by 1 base, the J end by 4 bases, with 14 bases between. Germline V lookup: CDR1 MNHNS, CDR2 SASEGT. There are 17 residues in the CDR3. CDR3 bases: TGTGCCAGCAGTGAAGAGGAATACAGCTGGTATAATTCACCCCTCCACTTT. Amino acids: CASSEEEYSWYNSPLHF.

This clone has only a few counts. At one boundary the junction diverges from the germline segment, which might be a read error. CDR3 sequence reads: CSSSLRLAQETQYF. The CDR3 nucleotides are TGTTCCAGCAGCCTTCGACTGGCCCAAGAGACCCAGTACTTC. The chain links TRBV7-9 to TRBJ2-5; no clear D gene. The CDR3 consists of 14 residues. The germline V gene has CDR1 SEHNR and CDR2 FQNEAQ (reference sequence). The full variable domain, with the rest looked up from reference TRBV7-9 and TRBJ2-5, is DTGVSQNPRHKITKRGQNVTFRCDPISEHNRLYWYRQTLGQGPEFLTYFQNEAQLEKSRLLSDRFSAERPKGSFSTLEIQRTEQGDSAMYLCSSSLRLAQETQYFGPGTRLLVL.

This clone was seen once. The chain carries TRBV27 and TRBJ1-4; D gene uncertain. There are 15 residues in the CDR3. In germline, CDR1 is MNHEY, CDR2 SMNVEV (reference sequence). V lost 5 bases to trimming and J lost 4 bases, with 14 bases between them. The CDR3 coding sequence is TGTGCCAGCAGTACCGCGGGGTACGGTAATGAAAAACTGTTTTTT. Translated: CASSTAGYGNEKLFF. Full variable domain (missing parts from reference TRBV27 and TRBJ1-4): EAQVTQNPRYLITVTGKKLTVTCSQNMNHEYMSWYRQDPGLGLRQIYYSMNVEVTDKGDVPEGYKVSRKEKRNFPLILESPSPNQTSLYFCASSTAGYGNEKLFFGSGTQLSVL.

This clone occurred once. The gene calls are TRBV11-3 and TRBJ1-3; unclear D gene. The germline CDR1 and CDR2 sequences are SGHNT and YENEEA. V lost 2 bases, J lost 3 bases, and 5 bases lay in between. The CDR3 is 13 residues long. The chain's CDR3 is CASSLFGGNTIYF. The CDR3 DNA reads TGTGCCAGCAGCTTATTCGGTGGAAACACCATATATTTT.

This chain uses TRBV28 with TRBJ1-2, with D maybe TRBD1 (5 bases). V gave up 1 base and J gave up 6 bases, with 12 bases separating them. Per germline, CDR1 MDHEN and CDR2 SYDVKM. This CDR3 is 14 amino acids long. CDR3 in DNA: TGTGCCAGCAGTTTATCTGCAGGGATGAATGGCTACACCTTC. Translating it yields CASSLSAGMNGYTF.

Notes on this clone: The junction departs from the called germline gene at one end, perhaps through a read error. This chain joins TRBV7-9 and TRBJ1-2; 7 nucleotides match TRBD1. This CDR3 contains 13 residues. Germline loops: CDR1 SEHNR, CDR2 FQNEAQ (reference sequence). CDR3 protein: CSSSFTGENGYTF. The DNA of the CDR3 is TGTTCCAGCAGCTTTACAGGGGAAAATGGCTACACCTTC.

The chain employs TRBV19 and TRBJ1-3; 9 bases are shared with TRBD1. Trimming cost V 5 bases and J 0 bases; bases outside gene matches: 8. This CDR3 is built from 17 residues. CDR1 is LNHDA and CDR2 is SQIVND in the germline V gene (reference sequence). The CDR3 reads CASSPPGQGPSGNTIYF. The CDR3 bases are TGTGCCAGTAGTCCTCCGGGACAGGGCCCCTCTGGAAACACCATATATTTT.

The chain links TRBV5-6 to TRBJ1-6; maybe TRBD1 (6 bases). This CDR3 contains 17 residues. The V gene lost 4 bases and the J gene lost 0 bases, with 14 bases spanning the gap. The germline gives CDR1 SGHDT, CDR2 YYEEEE. CDR3 region: CASSPGTLSSYNSPLHF. In DNA form, the CDR3 reads TGTGCCAGCAGCCCCGGGACACTTAGCTCCTATAATTCACCCCTCCACTTT. The complete variable domain, with remaining parts taken from reference TRBV5-6 and TRBJ1-6, reads DAGVTQSPTHLIKTRGQQVTLRCSPKSGHDTVSWYQQALGQGPQFIFQYYEEEERQRGNFPDRFSGHQFPNYSSELNVNALLLGDSALYLCASSPGTLSSYNSPLHFGNGTRLTVT.

This chain links TRBV19 with TRBJ2-3; D may be TRBD2 (7 bases). The CDR3 loop spans 16 amino acids. The V and J ends lost 0 bases and 4 bases respectively, with 14 bases between them. CDR1 is LNHDA, CDR2 SQIVND, per germline (reference sequence). As DNA, the CDR3 is TGTGCCAGTAGTATAGAGGAGGGGGGGCCTCCAGATACGCAGTATTTT. Residues: CASSIEEGGPPDTQYF.

A note on this clone: Compared with germline, one end of the junction differs, possibly owing to a read error. The chain employs TRBV7-9 and TRBJ1-2, with D unresolved. This CDR3 region has 13 residues. Germline lookup yields CDR1 SEHNR and CDR2 FQNEAQ (reference sequence). This CDR3 is CASSFAGNYGHTF. The CDR3 coding sequence is TGTGCCAGCAGCTTCGCGGGAAACTATGGCCACACCTTC. The full variable domain, rest sourced from reference TRBV7-9 and TRBJ1-2, is DTGVSQNPRHKITKRGQNVTFRCDPISEHNRLYWYRQTLGQGPEFLTYFQNEAQLEKSRLLSDRFSAERPKGSFSTLEIQRTEQGDSAMYLCASSFAGNYGHTFGSGTRLTVV.

This chain links TRBV18 with TRBJ2-2; 10 bases fit TRBD1. The CDR3 is made up of 18 amino acids. CDR1 is KGHSH and CDR2 is LQKENI in the germline V gene. The trim removed 6 bases at V and 4 bases at J, leaving 14 bases unmatched. The CDR3 DNA reads as TGTGCCAGCTCGCACGACAGGGGGCGAGGTTTGGCCACCGGGGAGCTGTTTTTT. It specifies CASSHDRGRGLATGELFF.

In DNA, the CDR3 is TGTGCCAGCAGTCCTGTATGGCCAGGGAGCAATCAGCCCCAGCATTTT. Translation: CASSPVWPGSNQPQHF. V gene TRBV6-6 combines with J gene TRBJ1-5, with D possibly being TRBD1 (5 bases). V was shortened by 5 bases and J by 1 base, with 15 bases between the two germline ends. Germline V gives CDR1 MNHNY, CDR2 SVGAGI (reference sequence). The CDR3 runs to 16 residues.

The chain employs TRBV2 and TRBJ2-1; TRBD2 matches at 15 bases. V trimming: 5 bases; J trimming: 1 base; junction bases outside the gene matches: 9. The CDR3 loop spans 19 amino acids. Germline loops: CDR1 SNHLY, CDR2 FYNNEI. DNA of the CDR3: TGTGCCAGCAGTCCTTTAGGGACTAGCGGGGGGTCTTCCTACAATGAGCAGTTCTTC. Its protein is CASSPLGTSGGSSYNEQFF.

Note on this clone: One end of the junction varies from germline; a read error may be responsible. The chain recombines TRBV14 with TRBJ2-7; D gene unclear. The CDR3 consists of 13 residues. Per germline, CDR1 SGHDN and CDR2 FVKESK. CDR3 amino acids: CASRRSGEVELVF. The DNA for the CDR3 is TGTGCCAGCAGGCGGAGTGGAGAGGTCGAGCTCGTCTTC.

This clone was observed a few times. The chain links TRBV11-2 to TRBJ1-1; D might be TRBD1 (6 bases). The CDR3 is 17 residues long. The ends were cut back, 3 bases at V and 0 bases at J, with 17 bases in the middle. Germline assignment: CDR1 SGHAT and CDR2 FQNNGV. CDR3 amino acids: CASSLEHWTAMNTEAFF. Written as DNA, the CDR3 is TGTGCCAGCAGCTTGGAACATTGGACAGCCATGAACACTGAAGCTTTCTTT.

This chain uses TRBV21-1 with TRBJ1-4; the table's D gene call, TRBD1, was not cross checked with the DNA. TRBV21-1 is a pseudogene segment. This CDR3 contains 13 residues. CDR3 amino acids: CASRRDRDEKLFF. DNA for the CDR3: TGTGCCAGCCGCCGGGACAGGGATGAAAAACTGTTTTTT.

The chain recombines TRBV18 with TRBJ2-6; possible D gene TRBD2, 5 bases. Germline V gives CDR1 KGHSH, CDR2 LQKENI. Between the trimmed V and J ends, which lost 3 bases and 6 bases, there was a span of 12 bases. CDR3 length: 15 residues. The CDR3 loop reads CASSPNTGEANVLTF. In DNA form, the CDR3 reads TGTGCCAGCTCACCGAACACCGGGGAGGCCAACGTCCTGACTTTC. The whole variable domain, filled in from reference TRBV18 and TRBJ2-6, reads NAGVMQNPRHLVRRRGQEARLRCSPMKGHSHVYWYRQLPEEGLKFMVYLQKENIIDESGMPKERFSAEFPKEGPSILRIQQVVRGDSAAYFCASSPNTGEANVLTFGAGSRLTVL.

V gene TRBV6-1 combines with J gene TRBJ1-1; 8 nucleotides line up with TRBD1. CDR3 size: 13 residues. J lost 7 bases, V lost 7 bases, and 8 bases had no gene match. From germline, CDR1 is MNHNS and CDR2 SASEGT. DNA for the CDR3: TGTGCCAGCACCATGGACAGGGCTCTTGAAGCTTTCTTT. Its translation is CASTMDRALEAFF.

The chain employs TRBV6-5 and TRBJ1-1; D call uncertain. Germline CDR1 and CDR2: MNHEY and SVGAGI. The V end was cut by 7 bases, the J end by 0 bases, with 9 bases between. The CDR3 runs to 13 residues. CDR3 protein: CASTNPMNTEAFF. The CDR3, as DNA: TGTGCCAGCACTAACCCCATGAACACTGAAGCTTTCTTT.

The J gene is TRBJ2-3, the V gene TRBV13; 8 bases agree with TRBD1. The CDR3 runs 14 residues. V shed 5 bases, J shed 6 bases, and the junction held 7 bases outside the gene matches. CDR1 PRHDT and CDR2 FYEKMQ come from the germline V gene (reference sequence). DNA for the CDR3: TGTGCCAGCAGCCCGACAGGGGTGTTCGATACGCAGTATTTT. The encoded protein is CASSPTGVFDTQYF. The whole variable domain, filled in from reference TRBV13 and TRBJ2-3, reads AAGVIQSPRHLIKEKRETATLKCYPIPRHDTVYWYQQGPGQDPQFLISFYEKMQSDKGSIPDRFSAQQFSDYHSELNMSSLELGDSALYFCASSPTGVFDTQYFGPGTRLTVL.

This clone was recorded once. The chain couples TRBV11-2 to TRBJ1-3; D might be TRBD1 (6 bases). The CDR3 contains 13 residues. Germline CDR1 is SGHAT and CDR2 is FQNNGV. Deletions cut 3 bases from V and 4 bases from J, with 7 bases between. The CDR3 here is CASSFGTGNTIYF. CDR3 nucleotides: TGTGCCAGCAGCTTCGGGACAGGAAACACCATATATTTT.

This chain links TRBV21-1 with TRBJ2-1; the table assigns TRBD2, which was not confirmed against the DNA. TRBV21-1 is a known pseudogene. The CDR3 sequence is 16 residues long. CDR3 nucleotides: TGTGCCAGCAGCAAAGCTGGGGGGAAAGCCCCCAATGAGCAGTTCTTC. Its translation: CASSKAGGKAPNEQFF.

The chain recombines TRBV7-9 with TRBJ1-4; TRBD1 is a possible D gene (5 bases). With 5 bases removed from V and 12 bases from J, the gap between germline ends came to 19 bases. The germline CDR1 and CDR2 sequences are SEHNR and FQNEAQ (reference sequence). The CDR3 covers 14 residues. This CDR3 is CASSVGTGGDELFF. In DNA form, the CDR3 reads TGTGCCAGCAGCGTAGGGACCGGCGGGGACGAACTGTTTTTT.

This rearrangement joins TRBV5-4 to TRBJ2-1; 16 bases align to TRBD2. The CDR3 contains 16 residues. The V and J ends lost 4 bases and 7 bases, in that order; junction bases with no gene match: 5. Germline values: CDR1 SGHNT, CDR2 YYREEE (reference sequence). CDR3 nucleotide sequence: TGTGCCAGCAGCACCGGGACTAGCGGGGGGGCTAATGAGCAGTTCTTC. Encoded protein: CASSTGTSGGANEQFF. Full variable domain (rest looked up from reference TRBV5-4 and TRBJ2-1): ETGVTQSPTHLIKTRGQQVTLRCSSQSGHNTVSWYQQALGQGPQFIFQYYREEENGRGNFPPRFSGLQFPNYSSELNVNALELDDSALYLCASSTGTSGGANEQFFGPGTRLTVL.